What follows are 30 T cell receptor beta chains derived from one specimen sequenced in a study of Graves' ophthalmopathy and Graves' hyperthyroidism. Transcripts of RNA were the source for amplifying TCR beta CDR3 regions. Following a first-round RT-PCR that used HTBI primers, a second-round multiplex PCR was carried out. One entry per CDR3 protein results from TCRdb running MiXCR on the multiplex PCR reads. The sample has 20,000 to 25,000 distinct CDR3 sequences, around 50% seen once; the top ten hold around 6.6%. Sequenced material: peripheral blood. The receptors originated from an adult woman with stable Graves' hyperthyroidism.

The rearrangement links TRBV20-1 to TRBJ2-7; 11 nucleotides match TRBD2. The CDR3 covers 15 residues. Germline V gene lookup returns CDR1 DFQATT and CDR2 SNEGSKA (reference sequence). V shed 3 bases and J 2 bases; nucleotides not matched to a gene: 6. CDR3 nucleotides: TGCAGTGCTAGGTCAACTAGCGGGAGTCCCTACGAGCAGTACTTC. Translated: CSARSTSGSPYEQYF.

This clonotype was found many times. The V call is TRBV3-1, the J call TRBJ2-2; D is undetermined. Germline V gives CDR1 LGHDT, CDR2 YNNKEL (reference sequence). V was clipped by 1 base and J by 1 base, with 10 bases between them. The CDR3 covers 16 residues. The CDR3 reads CASSQGGVGNTGELFF. CDR3 sequence (DNA): TGTGCCAGCAGCCAAGGTGGGGTGGGGAACACCGGGGAGCTGTTTTTT.

This clonotype was seen at least ten times. The chain combines TRBV12-3 or TRBV12-4 with TRBJ2-5, with a tentative D call TRBD1 (5 bases). The CDR3 is made up of 15 amino acids. Trimming shortened V by 3 bases and J by 3 bases, and 14 bases separated the two germline ends. This CDR3 reads CASSFHWTNEETQYF. In nucleotides, the CDR3 is TGTGCCAGCAGTTTTCATTGGACAAATGAAGAGACCCAGTACTTC.

This clonotype has just a few counts. A much bigger clone sits one base away, suggesting this may be a read error. The gene calls are TRBV27 and TRBJ2-7, with unresolved D. Per germline, CDR1 MNHEY and CDR2 SMNVEV (reference sequence). CDR3 length equals 13 residues. The V gene lost 3 bases and the J gene lost 2 bases, with 8 bases spanning the gap. CDR3 sequence (DNA): TGTGCCAGCAGTTTTAGAGTCGCCTACGAGCAGTACTTC. Amino acid sequence: CASSFRVAYEQYF.

In this sample, this clonotype turned up many times. DNA for the CDR3: TGTGCCAGCTCATCCTCTCCGGAAACCCAGTACTTC. Protein sequence: CASSSSPETQYF. J is TRBJ2-5 and V is TRBV18; no clear D gene. V was shortened by 5 bases and J by 8 bases, with 12 bases between the two germline ends. This CDR3 is built from 12 residues. Germline CDR1 reads KGHSH; CDR2 reads LQKENI.

By its share, this clonotype is medium-sized (0.01 to 0.1%). The rearrangement uses TRBV19 and TRBJ2-2; D might be TRBD2 (5 bases). Germline-derived CDR1 and CDR2 are LNHDA and SQIVND (reference sequence). V shed 7 bases and J shed 6 bases, with 12 bases lying between them. The CDR3 length is 13 residues. The CDR3 nucleotides read TGTGCCAGTACGAGGGAGTGGGCCGGGGAGCTGTTTTTT. Protein sequence: CASTREWAGELFF.

This chain uses TRBV6-1 with TRBJ1-3; D remains ambiguous. This CDR3 region has 15 residues. Deletions cut 6 bases from V and 4 bases from J, with 16 bases between. CDR1 MNHNS and CDR2 SASEGT come from the germline V gene. For the CDR3, the DNA is TGTGCCAGCAGCTCCACCCGGACGGGCGGAAACACCATATATTTT. This codes for CASSSTRTGGNTIYF.

This clonotype appeared many times. The chain uses TRBV11-1 and TRBJ2-1, with TRBD2 matching over 15 bases. Germline V gives CDR1 SGHAT, CDR2 FQDESV (reference sequence). V lost 5 bases to trimming and J lost 8 bases; unmatched junction nucleotides: 10. The CDR3 loop spans 17 amino acids. The chain's CDR3 is CASSRTSGRAFVDEQFF. The CDR3 coding sequence is TGTGCCAGCAGCAGGACTAGCGGGAGGGCCTTCGTAGATGAGCAGTTCTTC.

The chain links TRBV19 to TRBJ1-1; D is unresolved. CDR1 LNHDA and CDR2 SQIVND come from the germline V gene (reference sequence). The CDR3 length is 14 residues. Trimming pared 5 bases from V and 5 bases from J, leaving 15 bases between. The CDR3 bases are TGTGCCAGTAGTCCTGAGAGATGGGGAACTGAAGCTTTCTTT. Protein sequence: CASSPERWGTEAFF.

The V call is TRBV7-2, the J call TRBJ2-1; D might be TRBD1 or TRBD2, each matching 6 bases. The V gene lost 7 bases and the J gene lost 7 bases, with 20 bases spanning the gap. CDR1 and CDR2 (germline): SGHTA, FQGNSA. This CDR3 is built from 15 residues. In nucleotides, the CDR3 is TGTGCCAGCATCCACACGGACAGCGGGTTAAATGAGCAGTTCTTC. Translation gives CASIHTDSGLNEQFF. Using reference TRBV7-2 and TRBJ2-1 for the parts outside the CDR3, the full variable domain is GAGVSQSPSNKVTEKGKDVELRCDPISGHTALYWYRQSLGQGLEFLIYFQGNSAPDKSGLPSDRFSAERTGGSVSTLTIQRTQQEDSAVYLCASIHTDSGLNEQFFGPGTRLTVL.

This clonotype has ten or more counts. The rearrangement joins TRBV4-2 to TRBJ2-7; 7 nucleotides agree with TRBD2. CDR1 is LGHNA, CDR2 YNFKEQ, per germline. Unmatched junction bases numbered 8, after V lost 1 base and J lost 2 bases. The CDR3 sequence is 16 residues long. CDR3 residues: CASSQAPSGITYEQYF. The CDR3 DNA follows: TGTGCCAGCAGCCAAGCCCCTAGCGGCATAACCTACGAGCAGTACTTC.

There are a few counts of this clonotype. The chain combines TRBV10-3 with TRBJ2-5, with D hard to call. This CDR3 contains 14 residues. The V gene's germline CDR1 is ENHRY and CDR2 SYGVKD. Deletions cut 3 bases from V and 4 bases from J, with 12 bases between. The CDR3 DNA follows: TGTGCCATCAGTGATCTCGGACCGTTAGAGACCCAGTACTTC. Its protein is CAISDLGPLETQYF.

V and J are TRBV5-1 and TRBJ2-1; D uncertain. Germline V CDR1 and CDR2: SGHRS, YFSETQ. The CDR3 runs to 15 residues. Between the trimmed V and J ends, which lost 2 bases and 4 bases, there was a span of 13 bases. The CDR3 loop is CASSFLRTDYNEQFF. CDR3 bases: TGCGCCAGCAGCTTCCTCCGGACGGATTACAATGAGCAGTTCTTC.

Turning to this clonotype: Because the CDR3 is missing its conserved closing phenylalanine or tryptophan, this is likely a read error. The DNA is omitted, as the CDR3 cannot be located on it reliably, and the CDR3 follows TCRdb's listing. V is TRBV19 and J is TRBJ2-5; the table calls TRBD1, which could not be checked here. Per the germline V gene, CDR1 is LNHDA and CDR2 is SQIVND (reference sequence). The CDR3 spans 8 residues, counting both ends. This CDR3 reads CASKRGDG.

This clonotype was seen many times. Being one base from a much bigger clone, this may be a read error. J is TRBJ1-6 and V is TRBV5-5, with TRBD1 as a possible D gene (6 bases). The V end was cut by 1 base, the J end by 9 bases, with 14 bases between. Germline V gives CDR1 SGHKS, CDR2 YYEKEE (reference sequence). There are 15 residues in the CDR3. The CDR3 sequence: CASSLRQADASPLHF. In DNA, the CDR3 is TGTGCCAGCAGCTTGAGACAGGCAGATGCTTCACCCCTCCACTTT.

This clonotype appeared a few times. The chain joins TRBV24-1 to TRBJ2-1; D ambiguous. The CDR3 spans 11 residues. Germline CDR1 is KGHDR and CDR2 is SFDVKD. Trimming pared 2 bases from V and 7 bases from J, leaving 2 bases between. CDR3 region: CATSDSNEQFF. The CDR3 DNA reads TGTGCCACCAGTGATTCTAATGAGCAGTTCTTC.

This clonotype was seen ten or more times. The chain recombines TRBV11-2 with TRBJ1-6; no definite D call. Deletions cut 5 bases from V and 7 bases from J, with 21 bases between. Germline V gene lookup returns CDR1 SGHAT and CDR2 FQNNGV. The CDR3 runs to 17 residues. The CDR3 DNA follows: TGTGCCAGCAGCCTTAATATCCTCGTGGCAGCAAATTCACCCCTCCACTTT. This gives the protein CASSLNILVAANSPLHF. Combining the CDR3 with reference TRBV11-2 and TRBJ1-6 gives the whole variable domain EAGVAQSPRYKIIEKRQSVAFWCNPISGHATLYWYQQILGQGPKLLIQFQNNGVVDDSQLPKDRFSAERLKGVDSTLKIQPAKLEDSAVYLCASSLNILVAANSPLHFGNGTRLTVT.

By share of the sample, this clonotype is medium-sized. The chain uses TRBV7-9 and TRBJ2-1; 8 positions agree with TRBD1. With V trimmed by 6 bases and J by 10 bases, 5 bases remained unmatched. The CDR3 is made up of 12 amino acids. The germline V gene has CDR1 SEHNR and CDR2 FQNEAQ (reference sequence). The CDR3 region has the DNA TGTGCCAGCAGTCTACAGGGGGACGAGCAGTTCTTC. Translated: CASSLQGDEQFF.

This clonotype is categorized as medium-sized. This chain joins TRBV7-2 and TRBJ1-2; D is uncertain. CDR3 length: 13 amino acids. Germline V gene sequence: CDR1 SGHTA, CDR2 FQGNSA. Trimming removed 5 bases at V and 5 bases at J, with 12 bases between. This chain's CDR3 is CASSKDILYGYTF. CDR3 in DNA: TGTGCCAGCAGCAAAGACATCCTATATGGCTACACCTTC.

This clonotype was observed many times. The chain recombines TRBV12-3 or TRBV12-4 with TRBJ2-7; a possible D gene is TRBD1 (6 bases). V lost 5 bases and J 2 bases, leaving 10 bases between the germline ends. This CDR3 has 13 amino acids. The CDR3 is CASSGDMAYEQYF. DNA for the CDR3: TGTGCCAGCAGTGGGGACATGGCCTACGAGCAGTACTTC.

The V and J genes are TRBV6-1 and TRBJ2-6; no firm D call. This CDR3 spans 15 amino acids. The germline gives CDR1 MNHNS, CDR2 SASEGT. The V end was cut by 0 bases, the J end by 4 bases, with 7 bases between. Here the CDR3 reads CASSEASSGANVLTF. CDR3 sequence (DNA): TGTGCCAGCAGTGAAGCTTCCAGCGGGGCCAACGTCCTGACTTTC.

Many counts were recorded for this clonotype. The chain's CDR3 is CASSFFLGTEAFF. Written as DNA, the CDR3 is TGTGCCAGCAGTTTCTTCCTGGGCACTGAAGCTTTCTTT. The J gene is TRBJ1-1, the V gene TRBV27; D gene ambiguous. In germline, CDR1 is MNHEY, CDR2 SMNVEV (reference sequence). V was cut by 3 bases and J by 4 bases, with 9 bases left in between. The CDR3 runs 13 residues.

This sequence joins TRBV5-1 and TRBJ2-7, with D hard to call. The V and J ends lost 4 bases and 5 bases respectively, with 13 bases between them. From germline, CDR1 is SGHRS and CDR2 YFSETQ. The CDR3 runs 13 residues. CDR3 bases: TGCGCCAGCAGCAGAGGAGATCCTCACGAGCAGTACTTC. Amino acid sequence: CASSRGDPHEQYF.

This clonotype was observed many times. The rearrangement joins TRBV27 to TRBJ1-2; D gene unclear. The V end was cut by 6 bases, the J end by 4 bases, with 15 bases between. CDR1 MNHEY and CDR2 SMNVEV come from the germline V gene (reference sequence). The CDR3 sequence is 14 residues long. The CDR3 DNA reads as TGTGCCAGCAGACTAAATCTACTCTCCTATGGCTACACCTTC. Protein product: CASRLNLLSYGYTF.

The chain employs TRBV15 and TRBJ2-7; 10 bases agree with TRBD2. Germline V gene sequence: CDR1 LNHNV, CDR2 YYDKDF (reference sequence). CDR3 size: 15 residues. J gave up 5 bases and V 3 bases, and 7 bases lay outside the gene matches. CDR3 protein: CATSSPTSGNHEQYF. For the CDR3, the DNA is TGTGCCACCAGCAGCCCCACTAGCGGGAACCACGAGCAGTACTTC.

This clonotype is labeled medium-sized. This sequence joins TRBV20-1 and TRBJ2-1; 7 positions match TRBD1. Trimming at V came to 5 bases and at J to 0 bases, leaving 4 bases not matched to a gene. Per germline, CDR1 DFQATT and CDR2 SNEGSKA (reference sequence). CDR3 size: 14 residues. CDR3 loop: CSAHRGSSYNEQFF. CDR3 DNA sequence: TGCAGTGCTCACAGGGGCAGCTCCTACAATGAGCAGTTCTTC.

V usage is TRBV7-8 and J usage is TRBJ2-3; possibly TRBD2 for D (7 bases). Germline V gene lookup returns CDR1 SGHVS and CDR2 FQNEAQ. CDR3 length: 17 amino acids. V lost 2 bases and J 11 bases, leaving 26 bases between the germline ends. CDR3 loop: CASSLQGSRGGYNEQYF. Written as DNA, the CDR3 is TGTGCCAGCAGCTTACAGGGCTCGAGGGGGGGCTACAATGAGCAGTATTTT. The entire variable domain, with the rest obtained from reference TRBV7-8 and TRBJ2-3, is as follows: GAGVSQSPRYKVAKRGQDVALRCDPISGHVSLFWYQQALGQGPEFLTYFQNEAQLDKSGLPSDRFFAERPEGSVSTLKIQRTQQEDSAVYLCASSLQGSRGGYNEQYFGPGTRLTVL.

This clonotype was seen repeatedly, ten times or more. The chain is built from TRBV3-1 and TRBJ2-7; 15 positions match TRBD2. Germline assignment: CDR1 LGHDT and CDR2 YNNKEL (reference sequence). This CDR3 comprises 18 residues. V shed 4 bases and J 0 bases; nucleotides not matched to a gene: 7. The CDR3 DNA sequence: TGTGCCAGCAGCCCTCTGGGACTAGCGGGAGGCTTCTCCTACGAGCAGTACTTC. Protein product: CASSPLGLAGGFSYEQYF.

This clonotype was recorded at least ten times. Here the CDR3 omits its conserved ending phenylalanine or tryptophan, so a read error is the likely source. The V call is TRBV20-1, the J call TRBJ2-7; 8 positions match TRBD2. With V trimmed by 6 bases and J by 7 bases, 8 bases remained unmatched. This CDR3 is 12 amino acids long. The germline V gene encodes CDR1 DFQATT and CDR2 SNEGSKA (reference sequence). CDR3: CSAPRGLAEQYL. In DNA, the CDR3 is TGCAGTGCGCCTAGAGGACTAGCAGAGCAGTACCTC.

This clonotype was found many times. A much larger clonotype is one base distant, so this may be a read error. This is likely a read error, given that the CDR3 carries no conserved phenylalanine or tryptophan at its end. The chain combines TRBV28 with TRBJ1-6; 7 bases are a match to TRBD1. Germline V gene lookup returns CDR1 MDHEN and CDR2 SYDVKM. The CDR3 consists of 14 residues. Unmatched junction bases numbered 6, after V lost 3 bases and J lost 10 bases. The CDR3 spells CASSFIQGDSPLHL. DNA for the CDR3: TGTGCCAGCAGTTTCATCCAGGGGGACTCACCCCTCCACCTT.